This T cell receptor beta chain was identified during a study of T cells in Graves' hyperthyroidism and ophthalmopathy. This clonotype was seen a few times. Antigen unknown. Findings and caveats of the study: Ophthalmopathy and stable hyperthyroidism were separated by a 13 V-J model.

The CDR3 extends over 17 amino acids. V trimming: 3 bases; J trimming: 4 bases; junction bases outside the gene matches: 13. CDR1 is KGHSH, CDR2 LQKENI, per germline. Uncontrolled infection, other autoimmune disease, pregnancy or lactation barred patients from enrollment. Researchers amplified the TCR beta CDR3 regions from RNA transcripts. With the HTBI primer set, the TCR CDR3 went through a first round of RT-PCR. TCRdb re-derived calls from the multiplex PCR reads in MiXCR, one entry per CDR3 protein. The data show hundreds of thousands of distinct CDR3 sequences, approximately 15% seen once. Sequences were obtained from blood. This TCR derives from a woman between 35 and 50 years old with Graves' ophthalmopathy. V gene TRBV18 combines with J gene TRBJ2-7; TRBD1 matches at 9 bases. The CDR3 region has the DNA TGTGCCAGCTCACCGGGGTGGTGGGACAGGGACGAATACGAGCAGTACTTC. This translates into CASSPGWWDRDEYEQYF. The full variable domain, rest sourced from reference TRBV18 and TRBJ2-7, is NAGVMQNPRHLVRRRGQEARLRCSPMKGHSHVYWYRQLPEEGLKFMVYLQKENIIDESGMPKERFSAEFPKEGPSILRIQQVVRGDSAAYFCASSPGWWDRDEYEQYFGPGTRLTVT.